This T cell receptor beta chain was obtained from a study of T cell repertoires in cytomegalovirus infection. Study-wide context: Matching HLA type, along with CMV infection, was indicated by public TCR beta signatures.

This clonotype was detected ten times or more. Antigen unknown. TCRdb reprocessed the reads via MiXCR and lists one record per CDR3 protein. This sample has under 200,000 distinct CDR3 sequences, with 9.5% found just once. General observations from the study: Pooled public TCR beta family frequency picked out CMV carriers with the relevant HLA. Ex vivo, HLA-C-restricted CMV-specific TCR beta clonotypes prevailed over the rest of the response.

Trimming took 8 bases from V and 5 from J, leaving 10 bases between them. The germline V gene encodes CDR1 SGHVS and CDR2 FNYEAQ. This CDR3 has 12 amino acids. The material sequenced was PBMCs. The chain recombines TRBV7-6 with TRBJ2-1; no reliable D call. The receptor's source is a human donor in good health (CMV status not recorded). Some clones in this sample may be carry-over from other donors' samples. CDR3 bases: TGTGCCAGCGGCCGGTCTAACAATGAGCAGTTCTTC. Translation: CASGRSNNEQFF.